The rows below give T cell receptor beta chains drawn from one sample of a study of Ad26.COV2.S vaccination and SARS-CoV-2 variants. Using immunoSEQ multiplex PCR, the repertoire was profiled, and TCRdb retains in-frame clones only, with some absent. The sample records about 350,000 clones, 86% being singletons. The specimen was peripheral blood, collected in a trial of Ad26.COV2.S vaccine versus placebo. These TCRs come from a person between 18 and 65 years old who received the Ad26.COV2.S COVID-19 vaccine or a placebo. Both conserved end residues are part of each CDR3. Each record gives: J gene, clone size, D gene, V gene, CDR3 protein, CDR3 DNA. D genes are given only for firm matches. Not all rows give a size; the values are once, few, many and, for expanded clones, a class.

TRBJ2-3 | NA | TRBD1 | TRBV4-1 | CASSQGQGANTDTQYF | TGCGCCAGCAGCCAGGGACAGGGGGCTAACACAGATACGCAGTATTTT
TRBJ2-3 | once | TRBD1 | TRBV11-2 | CASSLARPGQGRDTQYF | TGTGCCAGCAGCTTAGCACGACCGGGACAGGGTAGGGATACGCAGTATTTT
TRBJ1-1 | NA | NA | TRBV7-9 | CASRSTGSAEAFF | TGTGCCAGCAGGTCTACTGGGAGTGCTGAAGCTTTCTTT
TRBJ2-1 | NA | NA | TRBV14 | CASSPTRNEQFF | TGTGCCAGCAGCCCTACACGGAATGAGCAGTTCTTC
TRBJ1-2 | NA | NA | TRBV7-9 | CASSLDQRDYGYTF | TGTGCCAGCAGCTTAGACCAGAGGGACTATGGCTACACCTTC
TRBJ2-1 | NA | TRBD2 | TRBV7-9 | CANSGGPNNEQFF | TGTGCCAACAGCGGGGGCCCTAACAATGAGCAGTTCTTC
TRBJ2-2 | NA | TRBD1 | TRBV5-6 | CASSIRQGARTGELFF | TGTGCCAGCAGCATTCGACAGGGGGCGAGGACCGGGGAGCTGTTTTTT
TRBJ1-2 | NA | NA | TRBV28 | CASSSPGRGYGYTF | TGTGCCAGCAGTTCCCCGGGGCGGGGCTATGGCTACACCTTC
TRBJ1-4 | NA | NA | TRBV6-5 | CASSLSAFGDEKLFF | TGTGCCAGCAGCCTCTCGGCCTTCGGAGATGAAAAACTGTTTTTT
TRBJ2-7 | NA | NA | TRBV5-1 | CASSSQQGNSYEQYF | TGCGCCAGCAGCTCGCAACAGGGAAATTCCTACGAGCAGTACTTC
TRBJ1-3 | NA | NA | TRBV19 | CASSVNSGRSSGNTIYF | TGTGCCAGTAGTGTCAATTCGGGACGGAGCTCTGGAAACACCATATATTTT
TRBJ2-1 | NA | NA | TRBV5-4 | CASSPDWGSYNEQFF | TGTGCCAGCAGCCCGGATTGGGGGTCCTACAATGAGCAGTTCTTC
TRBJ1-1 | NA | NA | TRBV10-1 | CASSDSTEAFF | TGCGCCAGCAGTGATAGCACTGAAGCTTTCTTT
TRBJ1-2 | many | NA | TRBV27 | CASSGYRNYGYTF | TGTGCCAGCAGCGGATACAGGAACTATGGCTACACCTTC
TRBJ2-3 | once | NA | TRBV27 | CASSFQGWKDTQYF | TGTGCCAGCAGTTTTCAGGGATGGAAAGATACGCAGTATTTT
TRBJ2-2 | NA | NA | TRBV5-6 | CASSRGGTANTGELFF | TGTGCCAGCAGTCGTGGGGGGACAGCGAACACCGGGGAGCTGTTTTTT
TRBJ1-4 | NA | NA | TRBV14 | CASSQGTWGMLFF | TGTGCCAGCAGCCAAGGAACCTGGGGCATGCTGTTTTTT
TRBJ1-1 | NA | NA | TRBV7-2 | CASSLAGGAFPTEAFF | TGTGCCAGCAGCTTGGCCGGGGGGGCGTTCCCCACTGAAGCTTTCTTT
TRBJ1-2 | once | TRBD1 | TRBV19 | CASRGQVGGYTF | TGTGCCAGTAGGGGACAGGTTGGCGGCTACACCTTC
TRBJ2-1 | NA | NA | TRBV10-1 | CASSTKSPYNEQFF | TGCGCCAGCAGTACAAAGTCACCTTACAATGAGCAGTTCTTC
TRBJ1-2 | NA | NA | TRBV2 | CASNAEGVVYGYTF | TGTGCCAGCAACGCAGAAGGGGTAGTCTATGGCTACACCTTC
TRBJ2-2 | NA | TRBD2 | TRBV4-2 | CASSQAGTSGGNTGELFF | TGTGCCAGCAGCCAAGCTGGGACTAGCGGGGGGAACACCGGGGAGCTGTTTTTT
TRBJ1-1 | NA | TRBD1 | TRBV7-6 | CASSLGTGRTEAFF | TGTGCCAGCAGCTTAGGGACAGGCAGGACTGAAGCTTTCTTT
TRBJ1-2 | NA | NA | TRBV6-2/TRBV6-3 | CASSQTTGGGYTF | TGTGCCAGCAGCCAAACAACGGGAGGAGGCTACACCTTC
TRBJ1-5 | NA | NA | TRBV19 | CASNPEKGNQPQHF | TGTGCCAGTAACCCAGAGAAGGGCAATCAGCCCCAGCATTTT
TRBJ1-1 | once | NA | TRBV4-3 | CASSQDFRGGTEAFF | TGCGCCAGCAGCCAAGATTTCAGGGGTGGCACTGAAGCTTTCTTT
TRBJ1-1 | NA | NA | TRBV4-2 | CASSQDDGNTEAFF | TGTGCCAGCAGCCAGGACGATGGTAACACTGAAGCTTTCTTT
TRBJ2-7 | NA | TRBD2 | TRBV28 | CASSLWTSGAAYEQYF | TGTGCCAGCAGTTTATGGACTAGCGGTGCTGCCTACGAGCAGTACTTC
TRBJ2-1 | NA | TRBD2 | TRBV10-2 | CASSEVAGARVGDEQFF | TGCGCCAGCAGTGAAGTAGCGGGAGCCCGAGTGGGAGATGAGCAGTTCTTC
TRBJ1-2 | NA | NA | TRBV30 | CAWNEQGLANYGYTF | TGTGCCTGGAACGAACAGGGTTTAGCTAACTATGGCTACACCTTC
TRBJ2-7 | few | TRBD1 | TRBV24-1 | CATSSPGGTTEEQYF | TGTGCCACCAGTTCCCCAGGGGGAACCACGGAGGAGCAGTACTTC
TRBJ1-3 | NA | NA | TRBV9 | CASSGSSRGGLNTIYF | TGTGCCAGCAGCGGCTCGTCCCGTGGAGGGTTAAACACCATATATTTT
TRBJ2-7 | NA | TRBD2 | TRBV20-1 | CSASDSGTYEQYF | TGCAGTGCTAGTGATAGCGGGACTTACGAGCAGTACTTC
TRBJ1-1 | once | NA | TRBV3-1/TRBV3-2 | CASSQHGQNTEAFF | TGTGCCAGCAGCCAGCACGGACAGAACACTGAAGCTTTCTTT
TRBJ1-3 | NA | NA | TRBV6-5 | CASTRWGNTIYF | TGTGCCAGCACGAGATGGGGAAACACCATATATTTT
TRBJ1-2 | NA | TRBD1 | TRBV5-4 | CASSPTSPGQGYGYTF | TGTGCCAGCAGCCCTACGTCCCCCGGACAGGGATATGGCTACACCTTC
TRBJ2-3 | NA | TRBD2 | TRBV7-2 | CASSFPSGPLTDTQYF | TGTGCCAGCAGCTTCCCTAGCGGACCTCTCACAGATACGCAGTATTTT
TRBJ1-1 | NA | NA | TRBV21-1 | CASSISGQPVREAFF | TGTGCCAGCAGCATAAGCGGCCAGCCTGTTCGTGAAGCTTTCTTT
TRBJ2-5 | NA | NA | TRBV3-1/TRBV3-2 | CASSQQPGGQYF | TGTGCCAGCAGCCAACAGCCCGGGGGCCAGTACTTC
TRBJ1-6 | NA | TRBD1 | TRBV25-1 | CASRLQGADHSPLHF | TGTGCCAGCAGGCTACAGGGGGCCGATCATTCACCCCTCCACTTT
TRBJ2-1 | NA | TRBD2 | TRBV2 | CASRAGGLYNEQFF | TGTGCCAGCAGGGCGGGGGGGCTATACAATGAGCAGTTCTTC
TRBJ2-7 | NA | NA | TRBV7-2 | CASSLGTAFYEQYF | TGTGCCAGCAGCTTAGGGACCGCTTTCTACGAGCAGTACTTC
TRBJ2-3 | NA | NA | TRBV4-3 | CASSQDYSTHTQYF | TGCGCCAGCAGCCAAGATTACAGCACGCATACGCAGTATTTT
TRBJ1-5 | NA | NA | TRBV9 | CASSVGTHQPQHF | TGTGCCAGCAGCGTAGGTACCCATCAGCCCCAGCATTTT
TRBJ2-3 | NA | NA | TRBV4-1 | CASSHARGADTQYF | TGCGCCAGCAGCCATGCGAGGGGCGCCGATACGCAGTATTTT
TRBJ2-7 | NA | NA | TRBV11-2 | CASSHITRGLGEQYF | TGTGCCAGCAGCCACATCACTCGAGGGTTAGGGGAGCAGTACTTC
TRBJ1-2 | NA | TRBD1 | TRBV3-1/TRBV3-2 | CASSQDSDRGDGYTF | TGTGCCAGCAGCCAAGATTCGGACAGGGGGGATGGCTACACCTTC
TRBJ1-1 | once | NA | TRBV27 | CASSPLVGQGLMNTEAFF | TGTGCCAGCAGCCCCCTGGTGGGCCAGGGCCTTATGAACACTGAAGCTTTCTTT
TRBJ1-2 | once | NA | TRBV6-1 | CASSEVTALATTF | TGTGCCAGCAGTGAAGTAACAGCCCTGGCTACGACCTTC
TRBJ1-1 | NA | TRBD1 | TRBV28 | CARGSRQGVSTEAFF | TGTGCCAGAGGGTCACGACAGGGCGTTTCCACTGAAGCTTTCTTT
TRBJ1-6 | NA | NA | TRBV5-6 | CASSLSGSSYNSPLHF | TGTGCCAGCAGCTTATCTGGGAGCTCCTATAATTCACCCCTCCACTTT
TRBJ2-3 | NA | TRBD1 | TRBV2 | CASSPDRGLDTQYF | TGTGCCAGCAGTCCTGACAGGGGGCTCGATACGCAGTATTTT
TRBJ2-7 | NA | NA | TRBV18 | CASSPSVVYEQYF | TGTGCCAGCTCACCATCGGTGGTCTACGAGCAGTACTTC
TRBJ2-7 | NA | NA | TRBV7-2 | CASSPLYEQYF | TGTGCCAGCAGCCCGCTCTACGAGCAGTACTTC
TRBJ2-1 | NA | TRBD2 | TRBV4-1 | CASSQEVTSGVGEQFF | TGCGCCAGCAGCCAAGAGGTGACTAGCGGGGTAGGTGAGCAGTTCTTC
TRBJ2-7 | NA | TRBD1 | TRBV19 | CASEDRLSYEQYF | TGTGCCAGTGAGGACAGGCTCTCCTACGAGCAGTACTTC
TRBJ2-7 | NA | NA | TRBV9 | CASSVEGGSKQYF | TGTGCCAGCAGCGTAGAGGGAGGCAGTAAGCAGTACTTC
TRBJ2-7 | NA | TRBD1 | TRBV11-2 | CASGTGGYGEQYF | TGTGCCAGCGGGACAGGCGGATACGGCGAGCAGTACTTC